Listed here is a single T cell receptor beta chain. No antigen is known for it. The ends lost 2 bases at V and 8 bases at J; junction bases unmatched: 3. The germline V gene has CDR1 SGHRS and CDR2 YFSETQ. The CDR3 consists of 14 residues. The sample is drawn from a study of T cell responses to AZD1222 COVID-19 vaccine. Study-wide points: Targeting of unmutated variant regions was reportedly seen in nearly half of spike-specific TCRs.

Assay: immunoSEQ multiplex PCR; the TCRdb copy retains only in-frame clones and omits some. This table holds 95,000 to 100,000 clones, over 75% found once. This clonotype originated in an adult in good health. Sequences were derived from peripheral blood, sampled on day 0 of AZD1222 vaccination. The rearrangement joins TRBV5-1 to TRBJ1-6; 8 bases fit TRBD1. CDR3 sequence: CASSLTGGDSPLHF. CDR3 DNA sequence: TGCGCCAGCAGCTTAACAGGGGGAGATTCACCCCTCCACTTT.